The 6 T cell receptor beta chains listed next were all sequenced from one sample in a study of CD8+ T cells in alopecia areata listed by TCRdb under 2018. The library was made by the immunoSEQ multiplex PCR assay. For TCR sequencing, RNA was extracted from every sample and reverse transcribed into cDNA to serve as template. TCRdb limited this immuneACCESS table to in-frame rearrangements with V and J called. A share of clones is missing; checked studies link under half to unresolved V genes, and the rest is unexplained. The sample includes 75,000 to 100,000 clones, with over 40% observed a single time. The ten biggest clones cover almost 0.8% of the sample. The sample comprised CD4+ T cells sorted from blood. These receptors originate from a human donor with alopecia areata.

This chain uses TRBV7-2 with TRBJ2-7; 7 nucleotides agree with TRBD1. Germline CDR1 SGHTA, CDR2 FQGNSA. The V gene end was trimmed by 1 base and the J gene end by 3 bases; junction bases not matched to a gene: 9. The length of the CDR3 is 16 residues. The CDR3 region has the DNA TGTGCCAGCAGCTTAGGGGCGACAGGGTCTGGCTACGAGCAGTACTTC. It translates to CASSLGATGSGYEQYF. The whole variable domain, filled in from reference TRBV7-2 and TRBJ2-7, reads GAGVSQSPSNKVTEKGKDVELRCDPISGHTALYWYRQSLGQGLEFLIYFQGNSAPDKSGLPSDRFSAERTGGSVSTLTIQRTQQEDSAVYLCASSLGATGSGYEQYFGPGTRLTVT.

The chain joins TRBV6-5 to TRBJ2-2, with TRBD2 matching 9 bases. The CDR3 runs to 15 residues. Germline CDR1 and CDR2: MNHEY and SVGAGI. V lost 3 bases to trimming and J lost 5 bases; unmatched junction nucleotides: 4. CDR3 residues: CASSYRTSVTGELFF. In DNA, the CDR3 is TGTGCCAGCAGTTATAGGACTAGCGTTACCGGGGAGCTGTTTTTT.

This CDR3 is CAWSGHTTNEKLFF. The CDR3 nucleotides read TGTGCCTGGAGTGGGCACACGACCAATGAAAAACTGTTTTTT. The chain links TRBV30 to TRBJ1-4, with D unresolved. Trimming left V 1 base short and J 5 bases short, with 11 bases between. This CDR3 has 14 amino acids. Germline values: CDR1 GTSNPN, CDR2 SVGIG (reference sequence). Combining the CDR3 with reference TRBV30 and TRBJ1-4 gives the whole variable domain SQTIHQWPATLVQPVGSPLSLECTVEGTSNPNLYWYRQAAGRGLQLLFYSVGIGQISSEVPQNLSASRPQDRQFILSSKKLLLSDSGFYLCAWSGHTTNEKLFFGSGTQLSVL.

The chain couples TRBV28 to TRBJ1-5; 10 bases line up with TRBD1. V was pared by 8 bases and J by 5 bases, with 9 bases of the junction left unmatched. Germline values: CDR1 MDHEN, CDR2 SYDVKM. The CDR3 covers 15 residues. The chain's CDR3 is CASGSGTGADQPQHF. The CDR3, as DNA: TGTGCCAGCGGATCCGGGACAGGGGCGGATCAGCCCCAGCATTTT.

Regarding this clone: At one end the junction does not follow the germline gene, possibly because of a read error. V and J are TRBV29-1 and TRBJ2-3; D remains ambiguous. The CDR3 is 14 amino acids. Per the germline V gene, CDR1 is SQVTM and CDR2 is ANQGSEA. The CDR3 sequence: CSVEGLVGSDTQYF. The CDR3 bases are TGCAGCGTCGAAGGGCTAGTGGGATCAGATACGCAGTATTTT.

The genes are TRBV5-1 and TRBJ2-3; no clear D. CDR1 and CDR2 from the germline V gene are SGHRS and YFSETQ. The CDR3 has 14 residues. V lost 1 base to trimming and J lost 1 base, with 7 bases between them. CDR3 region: CASSLQLGTDTQYF. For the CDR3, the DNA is TGCGCCAGCAGCTTGCAACTTGGCACAGATACGCAGTATTTT.